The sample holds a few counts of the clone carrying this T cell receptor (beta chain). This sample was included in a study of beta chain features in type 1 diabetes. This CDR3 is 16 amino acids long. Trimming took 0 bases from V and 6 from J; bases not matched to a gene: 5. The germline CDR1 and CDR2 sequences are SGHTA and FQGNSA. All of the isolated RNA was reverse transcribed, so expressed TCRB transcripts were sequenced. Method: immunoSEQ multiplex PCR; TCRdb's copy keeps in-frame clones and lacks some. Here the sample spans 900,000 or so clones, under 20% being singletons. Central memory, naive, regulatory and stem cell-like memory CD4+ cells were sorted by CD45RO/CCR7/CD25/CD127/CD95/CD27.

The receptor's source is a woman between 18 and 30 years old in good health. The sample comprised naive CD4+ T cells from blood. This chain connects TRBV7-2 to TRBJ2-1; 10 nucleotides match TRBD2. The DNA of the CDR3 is TGTGCCAGCAGCTTAGCTGTTTCTAGCGGGAGCAATGAGCAGTTCTTC. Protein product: CASSLAVSSGSNEQFF.